This T cell receptor beta chain was profiled in a study of cytomegalovirus exposure and HLA in healthy donors. The primer mix had 60 Vbeta and 13 Jbeta primers. Libraries were prepared by immunoSEQ multiplex PCR; TCRdb keeps only in-frame clonotypes and omits some of them. The sample comprises 100,000 to 150,000 clones, over 70% of which are singletons, and more than 7% rests with the top ten. Per the germline V gene, CDR1 is MNHNS and CDR2 is SASEGT. The CDR3 is 14 amino acids. The V segment lost 6 bases and the J segment 3 bases; nucleotides outside the gene matches: 7. Study-level results: TCR beta chains numbering under 200 were designated cytomegalovirus-associated. High sensitivity and specificity were reportedly achieved when the classifier diagnosed cytomegalovirus status.

For this clone: As yet, its antigen is unknown.

This sequence was found in a woman aged 50 to 60 in good health and CMV-seropositive. Sequenced input: PBMCs. This chain connects TRBV6-1 to TRBJ1-2; 7 positions match TRBD1. For the CDR3, the DNA is TGTGCCAGCAGCCTCGGGACAGCACACTATGGCTACACCTTC. It codes for CASSLGTAHYGYTF.